These 24 T cell receptor beta chains share one sample of origin, sequenced in a study of blood T cell repertoires in COVID-19. TCRdb's copy holds only in-frame clones and misses some; the assay was immunoSEQ multiplex PCR. The sample includes tens of thousands of clones, about 82% of them seen just once. Specimen: peripheral blood. The receptor source for this set is a man aged 50 to 59 with active COVID-19.

The rearrangement joins TRBV5-6 to TRBJ2-7; TRBD2 matches at 11 bases. Germline assignment: CDR1 SGHDT and CDR2 YYEEEE. The CDR3 has 15 residues. V gave up 7 bases and J gave up 1 base; unmatched junction bases: 7. CDR3 region: CASFPRTSGSYEQYV. The CDR3 nucleotides read TGTGCCAGCTTCCCTAGGACTAGCGGGTCCTACGAGCAGTACGTC.

This sequence joins TRBV6-5 and TRBJ2-2; D not certain. V was clipped by 4 bases and J by 1 base, with 7 bases between them. The CDR3 loop spans 14 amino acids. Per germline, CDR1 MNHEY and CDR2 SVGAGI. The CDR3 nucleotides are TGTGCCAGCAGTTTAATACAGAACACCGGGGAGCTGTTTTTT. It translates to CASSLIQNTGELFF.

The chain couples TRBV7-2 to TRBJ2-1, with TRBD2 matching 9 bases. Germline V gene sequence: CDR1 SGHTA, CDR2 FQGNSA. V lost 0 bases, J lost 10 bases, and 10 bases stayed unmatched. There are 16 residues in the CDR3. In nucleotides, the CDR3 is TGTGCCAGCAGCTTAGCGGGTAGCGGGAGACGCGGGGAGCAGTTCTTC. This encodes CASSLAGSGRRGEQFF. Together with reference TRBV7-2 and TRBJ2-1, the CDR3 gives the full variable domain: GAGVSQSPSNKVTEKGKDVELRCDPISGHTALYWYRQSLGQGLEFLIYFQGNSAPDKSGLPSDRFSAERTGGSVSTLTIQRTQQEDSAVYLCASSLAGSGRRGEQFFGPGTRLTVL.

V and J are TRBV5-1 and TRBJ1-2; unclear D gene. This CDR3 is built from 14 residues. The germline gives CDR1 SGHRS, CDR2 YFSETQ. Trimming cost V 4 bases and J 0 bases, with 10 bases left between them. In nucleotides, the CDR3 is TGCGCCAGCAGCGAGACACCAGCTAACTATGGCTACACCTTC. It codes for CASSETPANYGYTF.

The V and J genes are TRBV24-1 and TRBJ2-3; TRBD2 matches at 10 bases. The CDR3 loop spans 12 amino acids. Per the germline V gene, CDR1 is KGHDR and CDR2 is SFDVKD. The trim removed 4 bases at V and 14 bases at J, leaving 5 bases unmatched. The CDR3 spells CATSDTGTSVYF. The CDR3 region has the DNA TGTGCCACCAGTGACACCGGGACTAGCGTGTATTTT.

There are a few counts of this clone. Other DNA sequences in the same sample also yield this CDR3. The rearrangement uses TRBV9 and TRBJ2-1, with TRBD2 identical over 14 bases. Looked up from germline, CDR1 is SGDLS and CDR2 is YYNGEE. CDR3 size: 17 residues. V lost 3 bases, J lost 0 bases, and 2 bases stayed unmatched. CDR3 amino acids: CASSAGTSGSSYNEQFF. The DNA for the CDR3 is TGTGCCAGCAGCGCCGGGACTAGCGGGAGCTCCTACAATGAGCAGTTCTTC. Variable domain in full (rest from reference TRBV9 and TRBJ2-1): DSGVTQTPKHLITATGQRVTLRCSPRSGDLSVYWYQQSLDQGLQFLIQYYNGEERAKGNILERFSAQQFPDLHSELNLSSLELGDSALYFCASSAGTSGSSYNEQFFGPGTRLTVL.

V and J are TRBV29-1 and TRBJ2-7; 10 nucleotides agree with TRBD1. This CDR3 has 13 amino acids. CDR1 and CDR2 from the germline V gene are SQVTM and ANQGSEA. Trimming cost V 6 bases and J 0 bases; bases outside gene matches: 2. The chain's CDR3 is CSVGQGISYEQYF. DNA for the CDR3: TGCAGCGTGGGACAGGGGATCTCCTACGAGCAGTACTTC.

This clone was observed once. This CDR3 is CASSGTGMETQYF. The CDR3 DNA follows: TGCGCCAGCAGCGGAACAGGGATGGAGACCCAGTACTTC. The J gene is TRBJ2-5, the V gene TRBV5-1; the D gene is possibly TRBD1 (6 bases). Germline CDR1 SGHRS, CDR2 YFSETQ. V lost 4 bases, J lost 5 bases, and 12 bases lay in between. CDR3 length: 13 residues.

The V gene is TRBV5-4, the J gene TRBJ2-3; tentative D call: TRBD2 (5 bases). The CDR3 spans 14 residues. Trimming stripped 4 bases from V and 3 bases from J, with 12 bases between. Looked up from germline, CDR1 is SGHNT and CDR2 is YYREEE (reference sequence). The CDR3: CASSLALETDTQYF. The CDR3 nucleotides read TGTGCCAGCAGCCTGGCACTAGAAACAGATACGCAGTATTTT. The whole variable domain, remainder taken from reference TRBV5-4 and TRBJ2-3, is ETGVTQSPTHLIKTRGQQVTLRCSSQSGHNTVSWYQQALGQGPQFIFQYYREEENGRGNFPPRFSGLQFPNYSSELNVNALELDDSALYLCASSLALETDTQYFGPGTRLTVL.

This chain connects TRBV7-9 to TRBJ2-7, with 7 nucleotides matching TRBD1. V trimming: 2 bases; J trimming: 0 bases; junction bases outside the gene matches: 1. CDR3 size: 14 residues. Germline CDR1 is SEHNR and CDR2 is FQNEAQ (reference sequence). CDR3 protein: CASSLTGASYEQYF. For the CDR3, the DNA is TGTGCCAGCAGCTTAACAGGGGCCTCCTACGAGCAGTACTTC.

The J gene is TRBJ2-3, the V gene TRBV12-5, with 11 bases matching TRBD1. V dropped 6 bases and J dropped 2; count of bases not matched to a gene: 7. From germline, CDR1 is LGHNT and CDR2 FRNRAP. This CDR3 is built from 16 residues. CDR3 loop: CASGPGDRGNTDTQYF. CDR3 DNA: TGTGCTAGTGGACCCGGGGACAGGGGGAACACAGATACGCAGTATTTT.

The rearrangement uses TRBV7-9 and TRBJ1-1; TRBD1 aligns across 9 bases. The CDR3 spans 17 residues. V lost 1 base, J lost 0 bases, and 6 bases stayed unmatched. The V gene's germline CDR1 is SEHNR and CDR2 FQNEAQ (reference sequence). This chain's CDR3 is CASSLVGTGRMNTEAFF. The CDR3 coding sequence is TGTGCCAGCAGCTTAGTGGGGACAGGGCGCATGAACACTGAAGCTTTCTTT.

V is TRBV5-1 and J is TRBJ2-2; perhaps TRBD2 as D (5 bases). Per germline, CDR1 SGHRS and CDR2 YFSETQ. The CDR3 is 12 amino acids. V lost 4 bases and J lost 4, with 5 bases in between. CDR3: CASSRGTGELFF. CDR3 nucleotide sequence: TGCGCCAGCAGCCGGGGCACCGGGGAGCTGTTTTTT. Based on the CDR3 plus reference TRBV5-1 and TRBJ2-2, the full variable domain is KAGVTQTPRYLIKTRGQQVTLSCSPISGHRSVSWYQQTPGQGLQFLFEYFSETQRNKGNFPGRFSGRQFSNSRSEMNVSTLELGDSALYLCASSRGTGELFFGEGSRLTVL.

The gene calls are TRBV2 and TRBJ2-7, with 7 bases identical to TRBD2. Germline V gene data show CDR1 as SNHLY and CDR2 as FYNNEI. The CDR3 is 14 amino acids. The trim removed 10 bases at V and 5 bases at J, leaving 14 bases unmatched. This CDR3 is CANRRLASSDEQYF. The DNA for the CDR3 is TGTGCCAACAGAAGACTAGCAAGTAGTGACGAGCAGTACTTC.

CDR3 in DNA: TGCAGTGCTAGTAGCGGGAGGGGAGTAGATACGCAGTATTTT. It specifies CSASSGRGVDTQYF. The chain carries TRBV20-1 and TRBJ2-3, with 11 bases identical to TRBD2. This CDR3 has 14 amino acids. CDR1 is DFQATT and CDR2 is SNEGSKA in the germline V gene (reference sequence). Unmatched junction bases numbered 4, after V lost 3 bases and J lost 5 bases.

This chain links TRBV2 with TRBJ2-1; 13 bases fit TRBD2. J was trimmed by 4 bases and V by 6 bases; bases with no gene match: 6. This CDR3 comprises 16 residues. The germline gives CDR1 SNHLY, CDR2 FYNNEI. In nucleotides, the CDR3 is TGTGCCAGCAGCAGACTAGCGGGAGGAGCGTACAATGAGCAGTTCTTC. This translates into CASSRLAGGAYNEQFF.

The genes are TRBV24-1 and TRBJ2-1, with a possible D match to TRBD2 (5 bases). This CDR3 has 13 residues. Between the trimmed V and J ends, which lost 9 bases and 2 bases, there was a span of 10 bases. The germline V gene encodes CDR1 KGHDR and CDR2 SFDVKD. The CDR3 DNA sequence: TGTGCCACCTCCGGAGGTACCTACAATGAGCAGTTCTTC. Protein sequence: CATSGGTYNEQFF.

The chain combines TRBV7-2 with TRBJ1-4; unclear D gene. The CDR3 is 15 amino acids. Trimming took 5 bases from V and 2 from J, leaving 12 bases between them. Germline V gives CDR1 SGHTA, CDR2 FQGNSA. In nucleotides, the CDR3 is TGTGCCAGCAGCCCCCGGATGGGCACTAATGAAAAACTGTTTTTT. Its translation is CASSPRMGTNEKLFF.

J is TRBJ2-5 and V is TRBV2, with TRBD1 as a possible D gene (5 bases). Germline V gene sequence: CDR1 SNHLY, CDR2 FYNNEI. The CDR3 sequence is 17 residues long. The V end lost 6 bases, the J end lost 6 bases, and 26 bases lay between the germline ends. The CDR3 region has the DNA TGTGCCAGCAGCTCGACAGCACCAAGGCCCGCTCCGAAGACCCAGTACTTC. It codes for CASSSTAPRPAPKTQYF. The variable domain in full, with the rest retrieved from reference TRBV2 and TRBJ2-5, is EPEVTQTPSHQVTQMGQEVILRCVPISNHLYFYWYRQILGQKVEFLVSFYNNEISEKSEIFDDQFSVERPDGSNFTLKIRSTKLEDSAMYFCASSSTAPRPAPKTQYFGPGTRLLVL.

This clone was detected once. This chain uses TRBV14 with TRBJ2-1; 12 bases align to TRBD2. The V gene's germline CDR1 is SGHDN and CDR2 FVKESK. Unmatched junction bases numbered 4, after V lost 0 bases and J lost 7 bases. The CDR3 consists of 16 residues. CDR3 sequence (DNA): TGTGCCAGCAGCCAAGATAGGCTAGCGGGAGGGAATGAGCAGTTCTTC. It is translated as CASSQDRLAGGNEQFF. Full variable domain (rest looked up from reference TRBV14 and TRBJ2-1): EAGVTQFPSHSVIEKGQTVTLRCDPISGHDNLYWYRRVMGKEIKFLLHFVKESKQDESGMPNNRFLAERTGGTYSTLKVQPAELEDSGVYFCASSQDRLAGGNEQFFGPGTRLTVL.

This clone is medium-sized in the sample. The V gene is TRBV5-4, the J gene TRBJ2-7, with 10 bases matching TRBD2. Per germline, CDR1 SGHNT and CDR2 YYREEE (reference sequence). This CDR3 has 16 amino acids. V was clipped by 6 bases and J by 0 bases; unmatched bases: 9. CDR3 loop: CASTPEGLADSYEQYV. The CDR3 DNA reads TGTGCCAGCACCCCCGAAGGACTAGCGGACTCCTACGAGCAGTACGTC.

This clone is labeled medium-sized. The chain combines TRBV5-4 with TRBJ2-2; D is perhaps TRBD1 (5 bases). Trimming removed 0 bases from V and 5 bases from J, with 8 bases in between. Looked up from germline, CDR1 is SGHNT and CDR2 is YYREEE (reference sequence). This CDR3 contains 14 residues. The CDR3 sequence: CASSLGGKTGELFF. The CDR3 nucleotides are TGTGCCAGCAGCTTGGGGGGCAAGACCGGGGAGCTGTTTTTT.

The chain has TRBV5-1 and TRBJ2-5; D not resolved. The CDR3 totals 15 residues. Germline V lookup: CDR1 SGHRS, CDR2 YFSETQ. V shed 4 bases and J shed 3 bases, with 16 bases lying between them. CDR3 bases: TGCGCCAGCAGCCCCACGTCCAGGTTTGAAGAGACCCAGTACTTC. This sequence encodes CASSPTSRFEETQYF.

V and J are TRBV2 and TRBJ1-1, with 7 bases matching TRBD1. The trim removed 6 bases at V and 4 bases at J, leaving 11 bases unmatched. This CDR3 comprises 15 residues. From germline, CDR1 is SNHLY and CDR2 FYNNEI. CDR3 sequence (DNA): TGTGCCAGCAGGCCCCGGGGACAGATCGGCACTGAAGCTTTCTTT. It is translated as CASRPRGQIGTEAFF.